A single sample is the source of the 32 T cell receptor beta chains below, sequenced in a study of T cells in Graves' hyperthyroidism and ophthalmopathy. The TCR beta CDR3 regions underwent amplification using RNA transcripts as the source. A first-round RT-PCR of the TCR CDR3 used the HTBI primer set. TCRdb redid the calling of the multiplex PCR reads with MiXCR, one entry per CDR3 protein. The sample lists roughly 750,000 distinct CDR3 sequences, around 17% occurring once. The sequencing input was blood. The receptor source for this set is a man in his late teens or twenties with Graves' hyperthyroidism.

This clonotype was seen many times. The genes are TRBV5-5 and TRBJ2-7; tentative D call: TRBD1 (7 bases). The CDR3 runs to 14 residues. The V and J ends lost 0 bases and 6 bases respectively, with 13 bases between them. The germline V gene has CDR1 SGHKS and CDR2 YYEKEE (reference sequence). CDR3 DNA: TGTGCCAGCAGCTTGGCCGGACAGGAGGGCGAGCAGTACTTC. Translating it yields CASSLAGQEGEQYF. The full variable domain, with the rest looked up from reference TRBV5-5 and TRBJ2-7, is DAGVTQSPTHLIKTRGQQVTLRCSPISGHKSVSWYQQVLGQGPQFIFQYYEKEERGRGNFPDRFSARQFPNYSSELNVNALLLGDSALYLCASSLAGQEGEQYFGPGTRLTVT.

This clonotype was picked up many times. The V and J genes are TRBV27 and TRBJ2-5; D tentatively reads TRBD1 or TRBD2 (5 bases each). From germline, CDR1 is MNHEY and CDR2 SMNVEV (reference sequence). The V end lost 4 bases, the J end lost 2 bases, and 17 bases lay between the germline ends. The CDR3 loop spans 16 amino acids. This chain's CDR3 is CASSSAFMGEQETQYF. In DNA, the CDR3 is TGTGCCAGCAGTTCCGCTTTTATGGGGGAACAAGAGACCCAGTACTTC.

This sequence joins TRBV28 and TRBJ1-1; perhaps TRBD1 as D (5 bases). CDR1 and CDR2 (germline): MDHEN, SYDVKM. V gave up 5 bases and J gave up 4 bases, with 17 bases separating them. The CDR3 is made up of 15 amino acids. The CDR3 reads CASSHLRDPCTEAFF. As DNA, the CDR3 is TGTGCCAGCAGTCATCTCCGGGACCCTTGCACTGAAGCTTTCTTT.

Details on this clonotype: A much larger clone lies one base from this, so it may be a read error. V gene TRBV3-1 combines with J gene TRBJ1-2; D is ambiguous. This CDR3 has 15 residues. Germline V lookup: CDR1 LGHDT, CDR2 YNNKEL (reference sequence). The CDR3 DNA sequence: TGTGCCAGCAGCCAAGCGGACGCCCAGCGAGGCGGCTGCACCTTC. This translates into CASSQADAQRGGCTF.

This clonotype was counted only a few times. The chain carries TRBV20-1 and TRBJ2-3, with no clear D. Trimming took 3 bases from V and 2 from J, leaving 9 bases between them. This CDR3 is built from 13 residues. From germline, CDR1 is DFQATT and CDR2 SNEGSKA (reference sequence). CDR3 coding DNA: TGCAGTGCTAGGGCGGATCTCACAGATACGCAGTATTTT. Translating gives CSARADLTDTQYF.

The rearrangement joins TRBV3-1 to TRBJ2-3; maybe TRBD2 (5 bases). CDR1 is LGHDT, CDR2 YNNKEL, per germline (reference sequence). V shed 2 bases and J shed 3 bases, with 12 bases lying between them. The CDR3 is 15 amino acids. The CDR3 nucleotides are TGTGCCAGCAGCCAACCCGGGATTACAACAGATACGCAGTATTTT. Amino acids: CASSQPGITTDTQYF.

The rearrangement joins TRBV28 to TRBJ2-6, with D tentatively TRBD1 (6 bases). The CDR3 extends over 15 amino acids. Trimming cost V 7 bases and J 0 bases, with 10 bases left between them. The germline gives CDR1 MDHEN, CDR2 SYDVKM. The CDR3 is CASTPGHSGANVLTF. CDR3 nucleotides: TGTGCCAGCACCCCGGGACACTCTGGGGCCAACGTCCTGACTTTC.

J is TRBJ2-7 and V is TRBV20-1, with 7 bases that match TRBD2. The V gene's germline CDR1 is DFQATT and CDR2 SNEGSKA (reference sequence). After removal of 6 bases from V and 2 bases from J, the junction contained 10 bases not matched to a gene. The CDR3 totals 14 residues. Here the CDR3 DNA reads TGCAGTGCCATACCCGGGACTACCCCCTACGAGCAGTACTTC. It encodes CSAIPGTTPYEQYF.

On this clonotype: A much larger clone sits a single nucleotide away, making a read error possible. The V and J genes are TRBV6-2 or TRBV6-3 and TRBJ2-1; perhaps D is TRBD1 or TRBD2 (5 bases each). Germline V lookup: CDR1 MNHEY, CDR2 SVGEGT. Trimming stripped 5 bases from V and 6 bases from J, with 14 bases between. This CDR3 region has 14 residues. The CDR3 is CASSTGQDRNEQFF. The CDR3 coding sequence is TGTGCCAGCAGTACGGGGCAGGACCGCAATGAGCAGTTCTTC.

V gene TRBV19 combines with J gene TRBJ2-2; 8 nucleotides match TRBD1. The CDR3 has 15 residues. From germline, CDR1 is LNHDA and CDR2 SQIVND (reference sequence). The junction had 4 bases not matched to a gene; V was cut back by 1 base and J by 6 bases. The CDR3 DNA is TGTGCCAGTAGTATAGGACAGGGGCCGGCCGGGGAGCTGTTTTTT. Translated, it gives CASSIGQGPAGELFF.

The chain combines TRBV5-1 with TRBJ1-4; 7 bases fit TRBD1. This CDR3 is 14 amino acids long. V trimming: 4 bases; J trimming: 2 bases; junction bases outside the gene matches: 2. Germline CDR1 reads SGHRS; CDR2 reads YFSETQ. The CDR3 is CASSKGQTNEKLFF. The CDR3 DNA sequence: TGCGCCAGCAGCAAGGGACAGACTAATGAAAAACTGTTTTTT.

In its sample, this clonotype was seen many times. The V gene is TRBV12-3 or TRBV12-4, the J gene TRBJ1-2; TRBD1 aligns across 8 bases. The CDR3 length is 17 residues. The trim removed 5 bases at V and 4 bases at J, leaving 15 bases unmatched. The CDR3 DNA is TGTGCCAGCAGTCCCTCGTCAGGCGCCAGGGGGCTCTATGGCTACACCTTC. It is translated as CASSPSSGARGLYGYTF.

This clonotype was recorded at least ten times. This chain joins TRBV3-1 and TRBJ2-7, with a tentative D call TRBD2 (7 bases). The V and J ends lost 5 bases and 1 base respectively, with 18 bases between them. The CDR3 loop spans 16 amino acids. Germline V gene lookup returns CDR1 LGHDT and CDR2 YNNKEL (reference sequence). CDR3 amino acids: CASSELGGGASYEQYF. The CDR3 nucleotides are TGTGCCAGCAGCGAATTGGGAGGGGGTGCGTCCTACGAGCAGTACTTC.

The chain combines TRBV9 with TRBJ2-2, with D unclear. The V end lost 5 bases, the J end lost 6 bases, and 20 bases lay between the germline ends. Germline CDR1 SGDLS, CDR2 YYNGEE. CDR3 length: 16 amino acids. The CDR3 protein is CASRPRADFFAGELFF. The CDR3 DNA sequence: TGTGCCAGCAGACCACGAGCCGACTTTTTTGCCGGGGAGCTGTTTTTT.

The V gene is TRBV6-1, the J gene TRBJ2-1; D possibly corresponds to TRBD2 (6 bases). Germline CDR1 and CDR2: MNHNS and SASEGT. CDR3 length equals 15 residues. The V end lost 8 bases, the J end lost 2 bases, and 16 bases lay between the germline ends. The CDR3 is CASRTGTGAYNEQFF. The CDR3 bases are TGTGCCAGCCGAACCGGGACGGGAGCCTACAATGAGCAGTTCTTC.

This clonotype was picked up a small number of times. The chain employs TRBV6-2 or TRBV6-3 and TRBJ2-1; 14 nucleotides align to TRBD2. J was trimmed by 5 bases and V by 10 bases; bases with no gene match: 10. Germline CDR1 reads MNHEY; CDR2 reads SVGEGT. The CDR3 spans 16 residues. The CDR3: CATAGTSGSVNNEQFF. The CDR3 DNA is TGTGCCACCGCCGGGACTAGCGGGAGTGTCAACAATGAGCAGTTCTTC.

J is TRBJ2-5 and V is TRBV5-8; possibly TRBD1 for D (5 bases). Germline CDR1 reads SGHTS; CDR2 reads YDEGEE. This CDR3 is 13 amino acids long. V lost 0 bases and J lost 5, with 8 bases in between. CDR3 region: CASSLEGVETQYF. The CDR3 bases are TGTGCCAGCAGCTTGGAAGGGGTGGAGACCCAGTACTTC.

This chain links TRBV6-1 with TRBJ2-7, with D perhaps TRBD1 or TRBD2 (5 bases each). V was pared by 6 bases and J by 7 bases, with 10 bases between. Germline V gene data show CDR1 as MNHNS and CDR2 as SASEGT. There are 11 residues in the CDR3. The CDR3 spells CASRGPGEQYF. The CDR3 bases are TGTGCCAGCAGGGGACCTGGAGAGCAGTACTTC.

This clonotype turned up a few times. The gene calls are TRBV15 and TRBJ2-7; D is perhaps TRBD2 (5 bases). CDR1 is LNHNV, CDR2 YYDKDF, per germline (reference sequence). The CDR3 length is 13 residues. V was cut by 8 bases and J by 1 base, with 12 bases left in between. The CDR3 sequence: CATGLRDSYEQYF. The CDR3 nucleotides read TGTGCCACCGGACTTCGAGATTCCTACGAGCAGTACTTC.

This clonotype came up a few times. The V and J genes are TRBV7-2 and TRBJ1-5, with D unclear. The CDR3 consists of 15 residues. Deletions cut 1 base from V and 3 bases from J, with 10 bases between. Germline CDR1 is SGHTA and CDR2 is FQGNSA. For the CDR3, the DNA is TGTGCCAGCAGCTTAGGGCAGGTAGTCAATCAGCCCCAGCATTTT. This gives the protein CASSLGQVVNQPQHF.

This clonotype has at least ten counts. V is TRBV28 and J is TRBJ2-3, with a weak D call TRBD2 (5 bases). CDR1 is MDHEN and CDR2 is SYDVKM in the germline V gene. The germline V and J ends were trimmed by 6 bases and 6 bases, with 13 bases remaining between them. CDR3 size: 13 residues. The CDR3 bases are TGTGCCAGCAGCCCGCATCGGAGGGATACGCAGTATTTT. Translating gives CASSPHRRDTQYF.

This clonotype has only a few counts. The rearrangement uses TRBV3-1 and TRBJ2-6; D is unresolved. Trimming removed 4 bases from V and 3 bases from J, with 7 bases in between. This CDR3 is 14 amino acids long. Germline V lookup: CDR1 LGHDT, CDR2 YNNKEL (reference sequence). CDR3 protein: CASSRRGGANVLTF. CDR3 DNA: TGTGCCAGCAGCCGAAGAGGTGGGGCCAACGTCCTGACTTTC.

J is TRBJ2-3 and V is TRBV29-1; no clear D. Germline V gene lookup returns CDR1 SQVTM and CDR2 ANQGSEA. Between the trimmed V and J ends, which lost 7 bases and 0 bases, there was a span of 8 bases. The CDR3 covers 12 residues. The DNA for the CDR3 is TGCAGCGCGGACCCTAGCACAGATACGCAGTATTTT. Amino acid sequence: CSADPSTDTQYF.

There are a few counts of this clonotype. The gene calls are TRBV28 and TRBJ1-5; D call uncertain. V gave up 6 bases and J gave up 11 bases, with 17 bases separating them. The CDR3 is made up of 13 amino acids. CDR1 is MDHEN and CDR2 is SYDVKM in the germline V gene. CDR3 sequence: CASRDPGPSSQHF. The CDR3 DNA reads TGTGCCAGCAGAGATCCTGGACCCTCGTCCCAGCATTTT.

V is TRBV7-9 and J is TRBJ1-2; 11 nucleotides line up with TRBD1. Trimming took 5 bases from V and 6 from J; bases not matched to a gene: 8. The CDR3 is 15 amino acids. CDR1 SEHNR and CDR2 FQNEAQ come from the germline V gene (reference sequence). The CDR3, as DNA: TGTGCCAGCAGCCCGGACAGGGGGCTTGCGGATGGCTACACCTTC. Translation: CASSPDRGLADGYTF.

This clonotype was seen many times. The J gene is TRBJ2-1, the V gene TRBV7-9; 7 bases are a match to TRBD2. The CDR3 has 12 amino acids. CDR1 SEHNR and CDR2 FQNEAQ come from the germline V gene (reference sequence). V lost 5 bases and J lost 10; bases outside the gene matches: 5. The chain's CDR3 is CASSPTSYEQFF. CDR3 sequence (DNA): TGTGCCAGCAGCCCGACTAGCTACGAGCAGTTCTTC.

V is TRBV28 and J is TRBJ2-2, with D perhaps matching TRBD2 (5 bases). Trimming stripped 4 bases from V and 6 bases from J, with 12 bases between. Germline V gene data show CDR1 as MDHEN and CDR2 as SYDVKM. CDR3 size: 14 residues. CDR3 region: CASSSRSAPGELFF. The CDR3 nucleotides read TGTGCCAGCAGTTCACGTAGCGCTCCCGGGGAGCTGTTTTTT.

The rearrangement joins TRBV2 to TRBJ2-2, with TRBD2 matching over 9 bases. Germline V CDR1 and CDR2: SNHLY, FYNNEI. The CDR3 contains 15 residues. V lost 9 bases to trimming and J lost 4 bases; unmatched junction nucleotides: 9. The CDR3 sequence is CASTLTSGATGELFF. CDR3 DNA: TGTGCCAGTACCCTGACTAGCGGCGCCACCGGGGAGCTGTTTTTT.

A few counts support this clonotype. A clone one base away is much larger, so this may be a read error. The CDR3: CSARGTSGSPYEQYF. CDR3 nucleotide sequence: TGCAGTGCTAGGGGGACTAGCGGGAGCCCCTACGAGCAGTACTTC. This chain uses TRBV20-1 with TRBJ2-7; the match to TRBD2 covers 14 bases. The CDR3 is 15 residues long. Germline V gives CDR1 DFQATT, CDR2 SNEGSKA (reference sequence). Trimming took 3 bases from V and 2 from J; bases not matched to a gene: 3.

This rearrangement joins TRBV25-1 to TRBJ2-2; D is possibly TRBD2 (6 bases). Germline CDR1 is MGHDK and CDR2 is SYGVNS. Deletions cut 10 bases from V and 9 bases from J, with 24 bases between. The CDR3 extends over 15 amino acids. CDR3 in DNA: TGTGCCACCGACAGAGGCGGCGGGACTTCGAGGGAGCTGTTTTTT. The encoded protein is CATDRGGGTSRELFF. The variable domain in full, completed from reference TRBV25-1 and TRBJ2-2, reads EADIYQTPRYLVIGTGKKITLECSQTMGHDKMYWYQQDPGMELHLIHYSYGVNSTEKGDLSSESTVSRIRTEHFPLTLESARPSHTSQYLCATDRGGGTSRELFFGEGSRLTVL.

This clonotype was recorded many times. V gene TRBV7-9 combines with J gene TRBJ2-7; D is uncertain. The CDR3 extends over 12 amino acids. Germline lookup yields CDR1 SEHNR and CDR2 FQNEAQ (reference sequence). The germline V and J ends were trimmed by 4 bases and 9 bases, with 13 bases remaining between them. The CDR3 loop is CASSSPPTVQYF. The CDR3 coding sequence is TGTGCCAGCAGCTCCCCCCCTACCGTGCAGTACTTC.

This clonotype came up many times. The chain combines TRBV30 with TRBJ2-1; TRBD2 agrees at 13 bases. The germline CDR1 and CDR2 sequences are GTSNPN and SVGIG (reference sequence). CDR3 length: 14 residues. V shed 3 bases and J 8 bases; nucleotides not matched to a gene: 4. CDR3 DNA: TGTGCCTGGAGGCGACTAGCGGGAGGCGATGAGCAGTTCTTC. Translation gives CAWRRLAGGDEQFF.